The rows below give T cell receptor beta chains drawn from one sample of a study of T cell responses to AZD1222 COVID-19 vaccine. Profiling relied on immunoSEQ multiplex PCR, and the TCRdb table lists in-frame clones only, not all of them. The repertoire holds more than 110,000 clones, approximately 90% seen once, with approximately 3.6% in the top ten. The input for sequencing was peripheral blood, taken on day 0 of AZD1222 vaccination. Receptor source: an adult in good health. Both conserved end residues are part of each CDR3. D genes are given only for firm matches. Only some rows state a clone size, as once, few, many or a class for expanded clones.

d_gene	abundance	v_gene	j_gene	len	CDR3aa	CDR3nt
-	-	TRBV4-1	TRBJ2-2	14	CASSHTVNTGELFF	TGCGCCAGCAGCCACACCGTGAACACCGGGGAGCTGTTTTTT
-	-	TRBV5-6	TRBJ1-6	13	CASNGAGNSPLHF	TGTGCCAGCAACGGGGCAGGGAATTCACCCCTCCACTTT
-	-	TRBV6-5	TRBJ1-4	15	CASSLQGTVHEKLFF	TGTGCCAGCAGTTTACAGGGTACGGTGCATGAAAAACTGTTTTTT
-	-	TRBV19	TRBJ1-1	14	CASSIQGGDREAFF	TGTGCCAGTAGTATTCAGGGAGGAGACAGGGAAGCTTTCTTT
-	-	TRBV1	TRBJ1-1	13	CTSSQVQVPEAFF	TGCACCAGCAGCCAAGTTCAGGTTCCTGAAGCTTTCTTT
-	once	TRBV5-4	TRBJ1-4	14	CASSPDSWGEKLFF	TGTGCCAGCAGCCCGGACAGCTGGGGTGAAAAACTGTTTTTT
-	once	TRBV30	TRBJ2-3	14	CAWSDGRSTDTQYF	TGTGCCTGGAGTGACGGACGAAGCACAGATACGCAGTATTTT
-	-	TRBV6-5	TRBJ1-1	12	CASSQQGTEAFF	TGTGCCAGCAGCCAACAGGGAACTGAAGCTTTCTTT
-	-	TRBV6-6	TRBJ2-7	15	CASSYSGLSAYEQYF	TGTGCCAGCAGTTACTCTGGCCTTTCCGCCTACGAGCAGTACTTC
-	-	TRBV29-1	TRBJ2-1	14	CSVEDPRGWNEQFF	TGCAGCGTTGAAGATCCTCGGGGGTGGAATGAGCAGTTCTTC
-	-	TRBV18	TRBJ1-1	12	CASSPRNSEAFF	TGTGCCAGCTCACCACGCAACTCTGAAGCTTTCTTT
-	-	TRBV13	TRBJ1-1	17	CASSYLYGGEVGTEAFF	TGTGCCAGCAGCTACCTTTATGGGGGCGAGGTTGGCACTGAAGCTTTCTTT
TRBD1	-	TRBV6-5	TRBJ1-5	16	CASSYSRTGGNQPQHF	TGTGCCAGCAGTTACTCAAGGACAGGGGGCAATCAGCCCCAGCATTTT
-	-	TRBV7-3	TRBJ1-1	15	CASSLDQAGNTEAFF	TGTGCCAGCAGCTTAGATCAGGCGGGGAACACTGAAGCTTTCTTT
TRBD1	-	TRBV2	TRBJ1-5	15	CASTTGQYSNQPQHF	TGTGCCAGCACTACGGGACAGTATAGCAATCAGCCCCAGCATTTT
-	-	TRBV12-3/TRBV12-4	TRBJ1-2	13	CASSLRHLYGYTF	TGTGCCAGCAGTCTCAGGCATCTCTATGGCTACACCTTC
-	few	TRBV3-1/TRBV3-2	TRBJ1-6	14	CASSLRGDYSPLHF	TGTGCCAGCAGCCTCCGTGGGGACTATTCACCCCTCCACTTT
-	-	TRBV7-2	TRBJ1-2	15	CASSLGNTGLEGYTF	TGTGCCAGCAGCTTAGGGAACACAGGGTTAGAGGGCTACACCTTC
-	-	TRBV5-1	TRBJ1-2	14	CASSQTAGDYGYTF	TGCGCCAGCAGCCAAACCGCAGGGGACTATGGCTACACCTTC
-	-	TRBV18	TRBJ1-2	14	CASSPERGNYGYTF	TGTGCCAGCTCACCGGAACGGGGGAACTATGGCTACACCTTC
-	-	TRBV1	TRBJ2-5	16	CTSSQDRDNCEETQYF	TGCACCAGCAGCCAAGATAGGGATAACTGCGAAGAGACCCAGTACTTC
TRBD1	-	TRBV7-2	TRBJ1-1	14	CASSLGTGYTEAFF	TGTGCCAGCAGCTTGGGGACAGGTTACACTGAAGCTTTCTTT
-	-	TRBV7-6	TRBJ2-6	15	CASSLVDSGANVLTF	TGTGCCAGCAGCTTAGTGGACTCTGGGGCCAACGTCCTGACTTTC
-	-	TRBV9	TRBJ2-7	14	CASSPSRPSYEQYF	TGTGCCAGCAGCCCCTCCCGGCCCTCCTACGAGCAGTACTTC
TRBD1	-	TRBV3-1/TRBV3-2	TRBJ1-2	13	CASSQGGQRGYTF	TGTGCCAGCAGCCAAGGGGGACAGAGGGGCTACACCTTC
-	once	TRBV9	TRBJ2-3	14	CASSVGRSTDTQYF	TGTGCCAGCAGCGTAGGCCGAAGCACAGATACGCAGTATTTT
-	-	TRBV25-1	TRBJ1-1	15	CASSEFSGLNTEAFF	TGTGCCAGCAGTGAATTTTCAGGGCTGAACACTGAAGCTTTCTTT
-	-	TRBV24-1	TRBJ2-2	15	CATGRDNTNTGELFF	TGTGCCACCGGAAGGGACAACACGAACACCGGGGAGCTGTTTTTT
-	once	TRBV7-6	TRBJ2-6	19	CASSLRSGGGGGGANVLTF	TGTGCCAGCAGCTTACGGTCTGGAGGAGGGGGAGGAGGGGCCAACGTCCTGACTTTC
-	-	TRBV6-5	TRBJ2-2	14	CASSYRDTTGELFF	TGTGCCAGCAGTTACCGGGACACCACCGGGGAGCTGTTTTTT
TRBD1	once	TRBV28	TRBJ2-7	16	CASSFEQGAANYEQYF	TGTGCCAGCAGTTTTGAACAGGGGGCTGCCAACTACGAGCAGTACTTC
TRBD1	-	TRBV15	TRBJ2-5	17	CATSRDQGTGGSETQYF	TGTGCCACCAGCAGAGATCAAGGGACAGGGGGCTCGGAGACCCAGTACTTC
-	few	TRBV29-1	TRBJ1-2	10	CSVSIYGYTF	TGCAGCGTCTCAATCTATGGCTACACCTTC
-	-	TRBV19	TRBJ2-7	14	CASSIGHSSYEQYF	TGTGCCAGTAGTATAGGCCATAGCTCCTACGAGCAGTACTTC
TRBD1	-	TRBV5-4	TRBJ1-4	16	CASSLGTGGTNEKLFF	TGTGCCAGCAGCTTGGGGACAGGGGGAACTAATGAAAAACTGTTTTTT
-	-	TRBV6-5	TRBJ1-2	15	CASSYVGGRDEGYTF	TGTGCCAGCAGTTACGTCGGAGGGAGGGACGAGGGCTACACCTTC
-	-	TRBV14	TRBJ1-1	12	CASAGLGGLAFF	TGTGCCAGCGCTGGACTGGGGGGCCTAGCTTTCTTT
-	-	TRBV5-4	TRBJ2-3	14	CASSLEGGADTQYF	TGTGCCAGCAGCTTGGAGGGAGGAGCAGATACGCAGTATTTT
-	-	TRBV5-1	TRBJ2-1	16	CASSLSPTRTYNEQFF	TGCGCCAGCAGCTTGTCGCCAACAAGGACCTACAATGAGCAGTTCTTC
-	-	TRBV13	TRBJ2-1	12	CASGTGSGWPFF	TGTGCCAGCGGGACGGGGAGTGGGTGGCCGTTCTTC
-	few	TRBV24-1	TRBJ2-1	17	CATSAGVADSSYNEQFF	TGTGCCACCAGTGCTGGGGTAGCGGATAGCTCCTACAATGAGCAGTTCTTC
-	-	TRBV6-1	TRBJ2-5	15	CASSEETGIQETQYF	TGTGCCAGCAGTGAAGAAACAGGAATCCAAGAGACCCAGTACTTC
-	-	TRBV19	TRBJ2-1	14	CASSSVGAGNEQFF	TGTGCCAGTAGTTCGGTCGGGGCGGGTAATGAGCAGTTCTTC
-	-	TRBV6-2/TRBV6-3	TRBJ1-1	15	CASSYTTQMATEAFF	TGTGCCAGCAGTTACACGACCCAAATGGCGACTGAAGCTTTCTTT
TRBD1	-	TRBV11-2	TRBJ1-1	17	CASSLGRGGGRNTEAFF	TGTGCCAGCAGCTTAGGCAGAGGAGGGGGCCGGAACACTGAAGCTTTCTTT
TRBD1	-	TRBV4-3	TRBJ1-3	16	CASSQDRTGSGNTIYF	TGCGCCAGCAGCCAAGATAGGACAGGCTCTGGAAACACCATATATTTT
-	few	TRBV2	TRBJ2-2	13	CASRTQGTGELFF	TGTGCCAGCAGGACCCAAGGCACCGGGGAGCTGTTTTTT
-	-	TRBV19	TRBJ2-7	14	CASSPRPLPLEQYF	TGTGCCAGTAGTCCCCGACCCCTCCCGTTGGAGCAGTACTTC
TRBD1	once	TRBV19	TRBJ1-2	15	CASSILTGGILGYTF	TGTGCCAGTAGTATCCTGACAGGGGGGATACTTGGCTACACCTTC
TRBD1	-	TRBV6-2/TRBV6-3	TRBJ1-6	15	CASSTLGTGTSPLHF	TGTGCCAGCAGTACACTCGGGACAGGGACTTCACCCCTCCACTTT
-	-	TRBV30	TRBJ1-1	12	CAWRDRNTEAFF	TGTGCCTGGAGGGACAGGAACACTGAAGCTTTCTTT
-	once	TRBV2	TRBJ2-5	13	CASSGGRQETQYF	TGTGCCAGCAGTGGAGGGAGACAAGAGACCCAGTACTTC
TRBD1	-	TRBV6-6	TRBJ1-1	18	CASSRGTGGAGAPTEAFF	TGTGCCAGCAGTCGGGGGACAGGGGGCGCCGGGGCCCCAACTGAAGCTTTCTTT
TRBD1	-	TRBV30	TRBJ1-6	15	CAWRTLTGTRSPLHF	TGTGCCTGGAGGACTCTGACAGGGACCAGGTCACCCCTCCACTTT
TRBD2	-	TRBV6-1	TRBJ2-5	17	CASSEHPSGAYGETQYF	TGTGCCAGCAGTGAACACCCTAGCGGGGCCTACGGCGAGACCCAGTACTTC
TRBD2	-	TRBV10-3	TRBJ2-3	16	CAISETSGGNTDTQYF	TGTGCCATCAGTGAGACCAGCGGGGGAAACACAGATACGCAGTATTTT
TRBD2	-	TRBV2	TRBJ2-5	14	CASRRGATRETQYF	TGTGCCAGCAGGCGGGGGGCAACTCGAGAGACCCAGTACTTC